This T cell receptor beta chain appears in the sequencing data of a study of cytomegalovirus exposure and HLA in healthy donors. Overall study context: The 120 or so validation repertoires used the same platform as the approximately 670 first-cohort repertoires (as reported by a later analysis).

Study-wide results and limits: For cytomegalovirus status, the classifier reportedly gave diagnoses with high specificity and sensitivity.

The germline CDR1 and CDR2 sequences are LGHNT and FRNRAP. This CDR3 region has 14 residues. J was trimmed by 5 bases and V by 6 bases; bases with no gene match: 9. The study drew the donors from its approximately 120-subject validation cohort, separate from the roughly 700-subject first cohort. Clones were sequenced by immunoSEQ multiplex PCR, and TCRdb holds only the in-frame ones, with some missing. The table has roughly 60,000 clones, 90% to 95% seen once. Notes on this clone: No antigen is known for it.

This chain uses TRBV12-5 with TRBJ2-5; TRBD1 aligns across 7 bases. The material sequenced was PBMCs. The TCR comes from a woman under 40 in good health and CMV-seronegative. CDR3 in DNA: TGTGCTAGTGGGGAACAGGGGATTGATGAGACCCAGTACTTC. It yields the protein CASGEQGIDETQYF.